This T cell receptor beta chain was profiled in a study of cytomegalovirus exposure and HLA in healthy donors. The study's findings and limits: One later analysis reportedly identified an Asian-associated ancestry cluster that showed fewer N-insertions than the roughly 700-donor mean. An analysis was carried out at a later point. It showed that HLA-associated TCR beta chains were more clonally expanded than equally common non-associated chains.

The PCR ran on 60 Vbeta and 13 Jbeta primers. Sequencing used immunoSEQ multiplex PCR; TCRdb keeps in-frame clones, though not all of them. The sample consists of some 180,000 clones, just under 80% of them appearing once. Comments on this clone: Antigen: not known.

CDR1 is SEHNR, CDR2 FQNEAQ, per germline (reference sequence). The CDR3 is 14 residues long. V shed 5 bases and J shed 0 bases, with 8 bases lying between them. This clonotype was sampled from a female donor in good health and CMV-seronegative. The chain has TRBV7-9 and TRBJ1-5; D not certain. Sample: PBMCs. CDR3 region: CASSHSYSNQPQHF. The CDR3 DNA sequence: TGTGCCAGCAGCCACAGTTATAGCAATCAGCCCCAGCATTTT.